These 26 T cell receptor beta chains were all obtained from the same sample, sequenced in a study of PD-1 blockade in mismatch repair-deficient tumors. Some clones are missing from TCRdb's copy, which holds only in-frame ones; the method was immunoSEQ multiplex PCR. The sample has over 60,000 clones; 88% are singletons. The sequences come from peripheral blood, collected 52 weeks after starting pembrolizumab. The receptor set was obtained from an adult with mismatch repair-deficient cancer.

In nucleotides, the CDR3 is TGCGCCAGCAGCCAAGACAGGCACTACGAGCAGTACTTC. As protein: CASSQDRHYEQYF. This sequence joins TRBV4-3 and TRBJ2-7; unclear D gene. CDR1 is LGHNA and CDR2 is YSLEER in the germline V gene. The CDR3 covers 13 residues. V dropped 0 bases and J dropped 3 bases, with 6 bases sitting between them.

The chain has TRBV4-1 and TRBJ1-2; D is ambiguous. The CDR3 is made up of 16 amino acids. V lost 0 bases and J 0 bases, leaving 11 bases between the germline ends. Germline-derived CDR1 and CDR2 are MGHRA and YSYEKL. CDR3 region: CASSQDREVSNYGYTF. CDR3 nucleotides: TGCGCCAGCAGCCAAGATAGGGAGGTCTCTAACTATGGCTACACCTTC.

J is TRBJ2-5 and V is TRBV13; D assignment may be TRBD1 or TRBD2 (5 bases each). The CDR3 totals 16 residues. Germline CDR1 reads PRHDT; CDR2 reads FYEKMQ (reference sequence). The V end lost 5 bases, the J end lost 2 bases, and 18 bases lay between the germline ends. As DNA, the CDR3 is TGTGCCAGCAGCCAGGGTGTAGCGCGAGAACAAGAGACCCAGTACTTC. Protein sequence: CASSQGVAREQETQYF.

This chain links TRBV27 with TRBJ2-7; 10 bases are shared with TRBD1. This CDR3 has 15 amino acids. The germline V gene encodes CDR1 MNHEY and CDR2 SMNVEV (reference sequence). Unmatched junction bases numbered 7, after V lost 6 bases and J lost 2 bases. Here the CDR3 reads CASRSTGTGAYEQYF. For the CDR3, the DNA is TGTGCCAGCAGGTCTACCGGGACAGGGGCCTACGAGCAGTACTTC.

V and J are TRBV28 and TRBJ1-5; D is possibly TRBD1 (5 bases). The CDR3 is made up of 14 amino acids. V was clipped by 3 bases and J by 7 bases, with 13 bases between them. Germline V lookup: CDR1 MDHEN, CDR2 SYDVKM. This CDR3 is CASSFRDWGQPQHF. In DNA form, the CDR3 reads TGTGCCAGCAGTTTCAGGGATTGGGGACAGCCCCAGCATTTT.

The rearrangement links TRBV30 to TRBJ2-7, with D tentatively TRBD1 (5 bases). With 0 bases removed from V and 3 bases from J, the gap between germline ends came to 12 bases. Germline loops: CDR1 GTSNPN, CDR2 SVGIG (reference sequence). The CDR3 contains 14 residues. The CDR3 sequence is CAWSVKGKNYEQYF. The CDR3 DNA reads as TGTGCCTGGAGTGTAAAGGGGAAAAACTACGAGCAGTACTTC.

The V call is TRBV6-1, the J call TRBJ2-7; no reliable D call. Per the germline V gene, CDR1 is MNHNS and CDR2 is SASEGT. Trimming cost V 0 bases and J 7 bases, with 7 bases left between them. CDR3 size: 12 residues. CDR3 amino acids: CASSEAWTEQYF. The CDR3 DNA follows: TGTGCCAGCAGTGAAGCGTGGACGGAGCAGTACTTC.

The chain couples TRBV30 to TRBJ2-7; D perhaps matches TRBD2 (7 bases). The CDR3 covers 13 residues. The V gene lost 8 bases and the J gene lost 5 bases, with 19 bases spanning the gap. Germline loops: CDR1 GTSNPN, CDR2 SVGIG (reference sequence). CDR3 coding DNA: TGTGCCCACGGCGGGGGCTATGGTGACGAGCAGTACTTC. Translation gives CAHGGGYGDEQYF.

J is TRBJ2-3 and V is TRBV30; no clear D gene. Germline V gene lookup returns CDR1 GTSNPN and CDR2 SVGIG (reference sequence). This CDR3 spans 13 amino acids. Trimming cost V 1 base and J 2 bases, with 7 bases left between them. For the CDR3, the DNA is TGTGCCTGGAGTGGAGGTTACACAGATACGCAGTATTTT. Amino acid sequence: CAWSGGYTDTQYF.

In DNA form, the CDR3 reads TGTGCCAGCAGCTTCGGACAGGGGTTTGGCTACACCTTC. Protein sequence: CASSFGQGFGYTF. The gene calls are TRBV5-6 and TRBJ1-2; TRBD1 agrees at 9 bases. V lost 2 bases, J lost 7 bases, and 3 bases stayed unmatched. CDR3 length: 13 amino acids. The germline CDR1 and CDR2 sequences are SGHDT and YYEEEE.

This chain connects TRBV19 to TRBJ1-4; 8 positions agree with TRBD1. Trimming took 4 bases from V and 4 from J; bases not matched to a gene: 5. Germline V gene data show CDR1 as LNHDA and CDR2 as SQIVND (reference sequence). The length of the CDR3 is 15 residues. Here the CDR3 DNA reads TGTGCCAGTAGTACCCGACAGGGGAATAATGAAAAACTGTTTTTT. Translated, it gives CASSTRQGNNEKLFF.

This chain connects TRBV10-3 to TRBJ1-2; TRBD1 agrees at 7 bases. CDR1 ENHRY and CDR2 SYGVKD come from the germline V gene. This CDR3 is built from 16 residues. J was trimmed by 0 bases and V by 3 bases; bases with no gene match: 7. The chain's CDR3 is CAISDARRGPNYGYTF. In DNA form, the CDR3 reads TGTGCCATCAGTGATGCGAGGAGGGGGCCTAACTATGGCTACACCTTC.

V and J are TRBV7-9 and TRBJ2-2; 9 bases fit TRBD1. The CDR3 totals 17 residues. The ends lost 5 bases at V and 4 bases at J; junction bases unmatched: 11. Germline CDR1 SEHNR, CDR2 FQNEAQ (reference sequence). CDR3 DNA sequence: TGTGCCAGCAGCCCATTACAGGGGGCAAGCGGCACCGGGGAGCTGTTTTTT. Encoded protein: CASSPLQGASGTGELFF.

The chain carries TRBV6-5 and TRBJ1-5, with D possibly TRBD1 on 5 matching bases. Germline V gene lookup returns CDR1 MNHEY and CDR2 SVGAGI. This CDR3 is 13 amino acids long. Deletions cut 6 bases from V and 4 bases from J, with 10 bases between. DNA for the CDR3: TGTGCCAGCAGACAGGACGGGAATCAGCCCCAGCATTTT. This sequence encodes CASRQDGNQPQHF.

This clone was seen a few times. This CDR3 reads CASSSASGNEKLFF. The CDR3 DNA sequence: TGTGCCAGCAGCTCAGCCAGCGGTAATGAAAAACTGTTTTTT. V is TRBV7-9 and J is TRBJ1-4, with D hard to call. The germline V gene encodes CDR1 SEHNR and CDR2 FQNEAQ (reference sequence). V was pared by 4 bases and J by 4 bases, with 10 bases between. The CDR3 is 14 amino acids.

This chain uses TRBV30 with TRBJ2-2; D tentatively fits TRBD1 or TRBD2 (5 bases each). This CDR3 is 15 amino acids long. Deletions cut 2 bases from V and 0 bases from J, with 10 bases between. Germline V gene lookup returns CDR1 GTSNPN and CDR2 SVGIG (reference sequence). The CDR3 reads CAWSKRGSNTGELFF. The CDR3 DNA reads TGTGCCTGGAGTAAGAGGGGCTCGAACACCGGGGAGCTGTTTTTT.

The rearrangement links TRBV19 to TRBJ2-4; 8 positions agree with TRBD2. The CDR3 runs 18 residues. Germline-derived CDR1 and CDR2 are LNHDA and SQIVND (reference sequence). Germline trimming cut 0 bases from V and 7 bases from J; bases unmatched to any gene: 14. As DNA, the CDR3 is TGTGCCAGTAGTATAGAGAGGAGCGGGAGAGGTGTTCTGAACATTCAGTACTTC. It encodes CASSIERSGRGVLNIQYF.

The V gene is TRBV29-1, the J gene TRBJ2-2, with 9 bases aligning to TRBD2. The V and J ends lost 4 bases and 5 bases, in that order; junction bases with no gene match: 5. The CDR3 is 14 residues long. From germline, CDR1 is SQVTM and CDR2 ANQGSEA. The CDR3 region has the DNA TGCAGCGTTGTCGCGGGAGGGTTAACCGGGGAGCTGTTTTTT. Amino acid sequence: CSVVAGGLTGELFF.

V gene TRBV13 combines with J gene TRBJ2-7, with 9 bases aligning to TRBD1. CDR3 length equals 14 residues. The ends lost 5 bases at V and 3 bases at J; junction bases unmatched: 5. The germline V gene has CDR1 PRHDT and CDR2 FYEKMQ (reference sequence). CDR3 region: CASSVRDRDYEQYF. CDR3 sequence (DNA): TGTGCCAGCAGCGTCAGGGACAGGGACTACGAGCAGTACTTC.

CDR3 sequence reads: CASSYPGGTSEQYF. DNA of the CDR3: TGTGCCAGCAGTTATCCAGGCGGGACCAGCGAGCAGTACTTC. The V and J genes are TRBV6-6 and TRBJ2-7; D may be TRBD2 (6 bases). V gave up 3 bases and J gave up 6 bases, with 15 bases separating them. The CDR3 covers 14 residues. CDR1 is MNHNY, CDR2 SVGAGI, per germline (reference sequence).

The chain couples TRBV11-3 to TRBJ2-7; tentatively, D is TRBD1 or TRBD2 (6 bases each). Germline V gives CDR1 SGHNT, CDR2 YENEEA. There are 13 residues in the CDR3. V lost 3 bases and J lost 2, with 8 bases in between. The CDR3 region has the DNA TGTGCCAGCAGCTTCGGGGGCCCCTACGAGCAGTACTTC. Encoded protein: CASSFGGPYEQYF.

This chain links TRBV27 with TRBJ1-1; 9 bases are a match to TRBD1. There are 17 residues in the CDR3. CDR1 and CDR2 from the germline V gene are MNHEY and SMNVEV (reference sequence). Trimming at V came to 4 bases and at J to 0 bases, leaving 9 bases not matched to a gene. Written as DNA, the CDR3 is TGTGCCAGCAGTTCCCAACCGACAGGGGGAATGAACACTGAAGCTTTCTTT. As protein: CASSSQPTGGMNTEAFF.

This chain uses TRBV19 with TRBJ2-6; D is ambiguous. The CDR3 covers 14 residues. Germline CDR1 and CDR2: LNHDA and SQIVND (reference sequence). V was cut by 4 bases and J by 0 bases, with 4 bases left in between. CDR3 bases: TGTGCCAGTAGTAACCCCTCTGGGGCCAACGTCCTGACTTTC. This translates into CASSNPSGANVLTF.

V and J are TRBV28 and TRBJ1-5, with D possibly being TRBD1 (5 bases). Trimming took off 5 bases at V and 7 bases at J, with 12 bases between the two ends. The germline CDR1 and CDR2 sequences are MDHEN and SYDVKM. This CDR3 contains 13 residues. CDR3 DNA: TGTGCCAGCAGTGCTCCGGGGGACCAGCCCCAGCATTTT. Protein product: CASSAPGDQPQHF.

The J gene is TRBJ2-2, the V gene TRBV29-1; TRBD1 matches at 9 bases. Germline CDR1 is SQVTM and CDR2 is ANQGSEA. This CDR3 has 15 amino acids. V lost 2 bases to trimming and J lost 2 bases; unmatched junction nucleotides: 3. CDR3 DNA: TGCAGCGTTGAAACACAGGGGGCAAACACCGGGGAGCTGTTTTTT. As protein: CSVETQGANTGELFF.

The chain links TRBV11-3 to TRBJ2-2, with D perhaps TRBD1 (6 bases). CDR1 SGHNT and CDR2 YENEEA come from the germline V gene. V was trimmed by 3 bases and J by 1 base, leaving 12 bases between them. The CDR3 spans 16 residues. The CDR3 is CASSLAAGVNTGELFF. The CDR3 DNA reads TGTGCCAGCAGCTTGGCGGCAGGGGTGAACACCGGGGAGCTGTTTTTT.